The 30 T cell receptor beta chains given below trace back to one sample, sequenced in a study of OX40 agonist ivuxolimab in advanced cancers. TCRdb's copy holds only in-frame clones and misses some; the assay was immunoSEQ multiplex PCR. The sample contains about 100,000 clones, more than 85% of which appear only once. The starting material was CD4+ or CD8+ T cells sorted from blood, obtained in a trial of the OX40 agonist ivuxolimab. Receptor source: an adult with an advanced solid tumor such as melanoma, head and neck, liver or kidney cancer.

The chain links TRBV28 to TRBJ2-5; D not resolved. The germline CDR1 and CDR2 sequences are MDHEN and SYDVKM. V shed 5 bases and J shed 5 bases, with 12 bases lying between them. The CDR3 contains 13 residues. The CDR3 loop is CASSQGNGETQYF. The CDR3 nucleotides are TGTGCCAGCAGTCAAGGGAACGGGGAGACCCAGTACTTC. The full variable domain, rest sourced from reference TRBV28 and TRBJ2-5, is DVKVTQSSRYLVKRTGEKVFLECVQDMDHENMFWYRQDPGLGLRLIYFSYDVKMKEKGDIPEGYSVSREKKERFSLILESASTNQTSMYLCASSQGNGETQYFGPGTRLLVL.

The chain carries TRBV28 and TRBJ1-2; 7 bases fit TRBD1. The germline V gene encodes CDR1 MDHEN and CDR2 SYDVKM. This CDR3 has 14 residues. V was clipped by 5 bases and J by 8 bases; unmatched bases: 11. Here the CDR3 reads CASSPGQARGGYTF. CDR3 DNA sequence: TGTGCCAGCAGTCCAGGACAGGCCAGAGGGGGCTACACCTTC.

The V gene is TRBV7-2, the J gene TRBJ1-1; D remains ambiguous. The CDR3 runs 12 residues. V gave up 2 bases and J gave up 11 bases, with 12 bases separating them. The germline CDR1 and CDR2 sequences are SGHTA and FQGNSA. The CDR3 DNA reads TGTGCCAGCAGCTTAACTACAGTAGGGGCTTTCTTT. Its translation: CASSLTTVGAFF.

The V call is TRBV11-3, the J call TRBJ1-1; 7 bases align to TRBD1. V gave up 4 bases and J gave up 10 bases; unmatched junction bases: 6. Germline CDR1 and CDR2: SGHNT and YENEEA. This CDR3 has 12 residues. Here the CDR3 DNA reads TGTGCCAGCAGCTCCAGGGACAGCTTAGCTTTCTTT. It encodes CASSSRDSLAFF. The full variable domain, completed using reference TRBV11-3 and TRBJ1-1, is EAGVVQSPRYKIIEKKQPVAFWCNPISGHNTLYWYLQNLGQGPELLIRYENEEAVDDSQLPKDRFSAERLKGVDSTLKIQPAELGDSAVYLCASSSRDSLAFFGQGTRLTVV.

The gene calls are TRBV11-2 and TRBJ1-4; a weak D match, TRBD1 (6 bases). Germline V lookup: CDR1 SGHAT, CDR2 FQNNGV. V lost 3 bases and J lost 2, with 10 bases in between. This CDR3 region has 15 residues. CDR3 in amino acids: CASSFRGSTNEKLFF. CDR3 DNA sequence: TGTGCCAGCAGCTTCAGGGGAAGTACTAATGAAAAACTGTTTTTT.

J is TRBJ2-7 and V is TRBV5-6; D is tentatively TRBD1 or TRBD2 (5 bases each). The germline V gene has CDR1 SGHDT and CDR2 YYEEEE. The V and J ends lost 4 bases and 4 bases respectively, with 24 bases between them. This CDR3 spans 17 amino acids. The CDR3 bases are TGTGCCAGCAGCCCCCCCTCGGATGCCGGGGCACGATACGAGCAGTACTTC. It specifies CASSPPSDAGARYEQYF.

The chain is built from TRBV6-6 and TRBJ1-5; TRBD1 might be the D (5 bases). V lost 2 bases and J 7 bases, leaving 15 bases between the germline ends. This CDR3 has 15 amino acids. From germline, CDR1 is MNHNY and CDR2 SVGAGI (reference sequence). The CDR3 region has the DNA TGTGCCAGCAGTTACCAGGGCGGGGGAGGACAGCCCCAGCATTTT. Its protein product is CASSYQGGGGQPQHF.

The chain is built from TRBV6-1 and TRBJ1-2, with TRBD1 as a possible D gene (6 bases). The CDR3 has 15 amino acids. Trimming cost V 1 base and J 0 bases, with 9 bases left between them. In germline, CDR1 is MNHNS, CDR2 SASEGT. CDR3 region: CASSEGTASNYGYTF. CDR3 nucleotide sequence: TGTGCCAGCAGTGAAGGGACAGCTTCTAACTATGGCTACACCTTC.

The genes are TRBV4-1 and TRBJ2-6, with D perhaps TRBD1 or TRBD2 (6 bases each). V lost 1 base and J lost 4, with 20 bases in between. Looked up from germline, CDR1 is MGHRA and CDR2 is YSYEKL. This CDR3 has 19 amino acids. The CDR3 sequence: CASSQGGGLGVLGANVLTF. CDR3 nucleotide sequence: TGCGCCAGCAGCCAAGGAGGGGGGCTAGGAGTGTTAGGGGCCAACGTCCTGACTTTC.

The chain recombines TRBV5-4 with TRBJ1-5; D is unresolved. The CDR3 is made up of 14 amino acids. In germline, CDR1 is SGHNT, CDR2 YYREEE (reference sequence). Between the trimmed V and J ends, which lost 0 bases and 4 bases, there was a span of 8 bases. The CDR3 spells CASSLAGINQPQHF. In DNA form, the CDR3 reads TGTGCCAGCAGCTTGGCCGGTATTAATCAGCCCCAGCATTTT.

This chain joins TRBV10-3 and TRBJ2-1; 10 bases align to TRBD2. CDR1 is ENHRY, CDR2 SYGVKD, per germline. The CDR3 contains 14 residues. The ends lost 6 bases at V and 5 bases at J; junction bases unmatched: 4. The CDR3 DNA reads TGTGCCATCAGAGGACTAGCGGTAAACAATGAGCAGTTCTTC. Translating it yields CAIRGLAVNNEQFF.

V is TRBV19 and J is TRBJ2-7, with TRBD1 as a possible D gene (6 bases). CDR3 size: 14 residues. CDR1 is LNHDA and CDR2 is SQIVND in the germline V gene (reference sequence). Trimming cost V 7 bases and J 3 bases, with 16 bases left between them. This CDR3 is CASIGQRPYYEQYF. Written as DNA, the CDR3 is TGTGCCAGTATAGGACAGCGACCTTACTACGAGCAGTACTTC.

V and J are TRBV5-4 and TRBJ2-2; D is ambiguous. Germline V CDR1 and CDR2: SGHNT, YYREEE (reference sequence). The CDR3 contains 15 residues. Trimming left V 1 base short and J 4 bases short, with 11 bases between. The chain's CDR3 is CASSLSWRSTGELFF. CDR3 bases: TGTGCCAGCAGCTTGAGTTGGCGAAGCACCGGGGAGCTGTTTTTT.

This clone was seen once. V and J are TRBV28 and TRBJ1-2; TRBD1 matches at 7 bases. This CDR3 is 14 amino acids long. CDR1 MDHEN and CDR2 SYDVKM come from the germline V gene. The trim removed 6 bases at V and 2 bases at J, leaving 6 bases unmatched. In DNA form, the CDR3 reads TGTGCCAGCAGAAAGACAGGGAACAACTATGGCTACACCTTC. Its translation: CASRKTGNNYGYTF.

CDR3 DNA sequence: TGTGCCAGCAGCCGATTAGCGGGCAGCAGCTACGAGCAGTACTTC. Its protein is CASSRLAGSSYEQYF. The chain has TRBV28 and TRBJ2-7, with 7 positions matching TRBD2. The J segment lost 3 bases and the V segment lost 6 bases, leaving 11 bases of the junction unmatched. Germline CDR1 reads MDHEN; CDR2 reads SYDVKM. This CDR3 spans 15 amino acids.

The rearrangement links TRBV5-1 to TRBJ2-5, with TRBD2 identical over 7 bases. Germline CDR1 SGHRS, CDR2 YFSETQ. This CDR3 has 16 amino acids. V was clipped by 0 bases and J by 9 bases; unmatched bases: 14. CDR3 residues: CASSLEMGLSNRAQYF. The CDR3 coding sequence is TGCGCCAGCAGCTTGGAAATGGGACTATCAAATCGGGCCCAGTACTTC.

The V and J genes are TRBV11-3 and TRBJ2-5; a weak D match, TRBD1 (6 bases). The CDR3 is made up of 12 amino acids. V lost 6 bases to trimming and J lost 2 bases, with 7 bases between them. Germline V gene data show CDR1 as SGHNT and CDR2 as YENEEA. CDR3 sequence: CASRQGQETQYF. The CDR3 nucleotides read TGTGCCAGCAGACAGGGACAAGAGACCCAGTACTTC.

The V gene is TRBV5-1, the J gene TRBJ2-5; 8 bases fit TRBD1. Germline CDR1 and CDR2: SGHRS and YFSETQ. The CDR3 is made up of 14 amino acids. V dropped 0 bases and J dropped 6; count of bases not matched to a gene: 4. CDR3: CASSLVQGAKTQYF. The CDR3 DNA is TGCGCCAGCAGCTTGGTTCAGGGGGCAAAGACCCAGTACTTC.

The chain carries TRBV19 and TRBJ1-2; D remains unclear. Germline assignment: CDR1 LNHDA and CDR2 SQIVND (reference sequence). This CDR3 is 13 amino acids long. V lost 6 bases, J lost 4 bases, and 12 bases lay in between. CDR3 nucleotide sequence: TGTGCCAGTAGCTACTCCGGGAGCTATGGCTACACCTTC. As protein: CASSYSGSYGYTF.

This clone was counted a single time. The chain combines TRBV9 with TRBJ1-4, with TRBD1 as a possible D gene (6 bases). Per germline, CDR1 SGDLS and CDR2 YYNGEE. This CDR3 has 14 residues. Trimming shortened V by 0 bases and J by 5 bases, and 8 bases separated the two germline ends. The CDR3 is CASSVGRGNEKLFF. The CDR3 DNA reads TGTGCCAGCAGCGTAGGTAGGGGGAATGAAAAACTGTTTTTT.

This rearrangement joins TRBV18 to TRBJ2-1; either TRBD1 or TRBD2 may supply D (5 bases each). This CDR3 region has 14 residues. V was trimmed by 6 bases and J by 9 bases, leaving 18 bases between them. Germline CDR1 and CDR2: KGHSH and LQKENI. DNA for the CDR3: TGTGCCAGCTCCAAGGGACCCCCGATCGGTGAGCAGTTCTTC. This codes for CASSKGPPIGEQFF.

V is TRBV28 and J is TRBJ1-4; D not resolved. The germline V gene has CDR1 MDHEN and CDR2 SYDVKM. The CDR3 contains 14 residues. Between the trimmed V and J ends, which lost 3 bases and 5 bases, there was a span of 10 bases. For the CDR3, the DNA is TGTGCCAGCAGTTTGGACCCACAAAATGAAAAACTGTTTTTT. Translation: CASSLDPQNEKLFF.

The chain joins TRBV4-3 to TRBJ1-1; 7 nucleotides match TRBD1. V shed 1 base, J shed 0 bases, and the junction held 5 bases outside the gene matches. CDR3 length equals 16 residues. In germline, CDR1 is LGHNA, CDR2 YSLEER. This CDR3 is CASSQAPDRVNTEAFF. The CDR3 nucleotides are TGCGCCAGCAGCCAAGCTCCAGACAGGGTGAACACTGAAGCTTTCTTT.

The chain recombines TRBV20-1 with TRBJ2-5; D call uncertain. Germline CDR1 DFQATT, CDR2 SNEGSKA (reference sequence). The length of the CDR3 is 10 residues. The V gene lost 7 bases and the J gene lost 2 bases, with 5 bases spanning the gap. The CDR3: CSDLQETQYF. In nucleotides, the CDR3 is TGCAGTGATCTGCAAGAGACCCAGTACTTC.

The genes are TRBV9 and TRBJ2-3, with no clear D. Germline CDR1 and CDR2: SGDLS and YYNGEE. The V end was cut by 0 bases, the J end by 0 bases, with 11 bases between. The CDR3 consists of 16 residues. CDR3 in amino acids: CASSVDPGASTDTQYF. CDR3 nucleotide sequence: TGTGCCAGCAGCGTAGATCCAGGCGCTAGCACAGATACGCAGTATTTT.

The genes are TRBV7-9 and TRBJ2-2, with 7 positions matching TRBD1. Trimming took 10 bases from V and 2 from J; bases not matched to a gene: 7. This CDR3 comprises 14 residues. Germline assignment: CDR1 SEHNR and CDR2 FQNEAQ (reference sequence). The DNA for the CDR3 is TGTGCCACCCCATACAGGGGAAACACCGGGGAGCTGTTTTTT. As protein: CATPYRGNTGELFF.

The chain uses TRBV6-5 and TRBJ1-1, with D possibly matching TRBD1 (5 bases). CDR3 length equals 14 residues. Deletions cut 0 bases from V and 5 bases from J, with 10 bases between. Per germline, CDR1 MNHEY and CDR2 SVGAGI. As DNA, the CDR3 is TGTGCCAGCAGTTACTCGAGACGGGGGACTGAAGCTTTCTTT. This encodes CASSYSRRGTEAFF.

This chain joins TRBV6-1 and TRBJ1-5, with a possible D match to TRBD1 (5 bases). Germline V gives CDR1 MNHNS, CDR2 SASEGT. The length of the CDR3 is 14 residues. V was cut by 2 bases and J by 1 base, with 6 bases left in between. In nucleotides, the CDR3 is TGTGCCAGCAGTGAAAGGGACAGCAATCAGCCCCAGCATTTT. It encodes CASSERDSNQPQHF.

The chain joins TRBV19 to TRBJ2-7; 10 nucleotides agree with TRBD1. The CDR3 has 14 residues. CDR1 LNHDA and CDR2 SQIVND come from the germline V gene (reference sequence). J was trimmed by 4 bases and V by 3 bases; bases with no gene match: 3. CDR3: CASSIGTGVYEQYF. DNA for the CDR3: TGTGCCAGTAGTATCGGGACAGGGGTGTACGAGCAGTACTTC.

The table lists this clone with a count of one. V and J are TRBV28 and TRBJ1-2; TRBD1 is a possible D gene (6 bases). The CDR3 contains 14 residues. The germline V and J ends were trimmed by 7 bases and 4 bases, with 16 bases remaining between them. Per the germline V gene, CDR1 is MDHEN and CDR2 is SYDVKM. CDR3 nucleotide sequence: TGTGCCAGCACTCCCAGGGGTTATACCTATGGCTACACCTTC. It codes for CASTPRGYTYGYTF.